This T cell receptor beta chain derives from a study of response to subunit inactivated influenza vaccine. TCRdb itself ran the RT-PCR reads through MiXCR, one entry per CDR3 protein. This table holds about 540,000 distinct CDR3 sequences, approximately 22% found once. Germline CDR1 MNHEY, CDR2 SVGAGI. V was pared by 4 bases and J by 4 bases, with 8 bases between. The CDR3 is 14 residues long. These data also formed part of another study, on T cells expressing NK-cell markers. That study adds: As the method of synthesis, 5'RACE template switching with UMIs yielded TCR beta cDNA. Obtained from sorted CD3+CD56+NKG2C+, CD3+CD56+NKG2C- and CD3+CD56-NKG2C+ T cells were the TCR beta repertoires. In the group of eight sequenced donors, seven were HCMV-seropositive and one was seronegative. Sorting of alpha-beta TCR T cells alone was achieved in several experiments with an anti-gamma-delta TCR antibody. Once again these clonotypes came out on top in the CD3+CD56-NKG2C+ fraction of four donors.

The receptor was isolated from a man between 50 and 59 years old who received an inactivated influenza vaccine. Sequenced material: CD4+ T cells sorted from PBMCs, taken 11 to 12 days after vaccination. This chain joins TRBV6-5 and TRBJ1-6; D gene unclear. The CDR3 protein is CASSSPEYNSPLHF. CDR3 nucleotide sequence: TGTGCCAGCAGTTCGCCGGAATATAATTCACCCCTCCACTTT.